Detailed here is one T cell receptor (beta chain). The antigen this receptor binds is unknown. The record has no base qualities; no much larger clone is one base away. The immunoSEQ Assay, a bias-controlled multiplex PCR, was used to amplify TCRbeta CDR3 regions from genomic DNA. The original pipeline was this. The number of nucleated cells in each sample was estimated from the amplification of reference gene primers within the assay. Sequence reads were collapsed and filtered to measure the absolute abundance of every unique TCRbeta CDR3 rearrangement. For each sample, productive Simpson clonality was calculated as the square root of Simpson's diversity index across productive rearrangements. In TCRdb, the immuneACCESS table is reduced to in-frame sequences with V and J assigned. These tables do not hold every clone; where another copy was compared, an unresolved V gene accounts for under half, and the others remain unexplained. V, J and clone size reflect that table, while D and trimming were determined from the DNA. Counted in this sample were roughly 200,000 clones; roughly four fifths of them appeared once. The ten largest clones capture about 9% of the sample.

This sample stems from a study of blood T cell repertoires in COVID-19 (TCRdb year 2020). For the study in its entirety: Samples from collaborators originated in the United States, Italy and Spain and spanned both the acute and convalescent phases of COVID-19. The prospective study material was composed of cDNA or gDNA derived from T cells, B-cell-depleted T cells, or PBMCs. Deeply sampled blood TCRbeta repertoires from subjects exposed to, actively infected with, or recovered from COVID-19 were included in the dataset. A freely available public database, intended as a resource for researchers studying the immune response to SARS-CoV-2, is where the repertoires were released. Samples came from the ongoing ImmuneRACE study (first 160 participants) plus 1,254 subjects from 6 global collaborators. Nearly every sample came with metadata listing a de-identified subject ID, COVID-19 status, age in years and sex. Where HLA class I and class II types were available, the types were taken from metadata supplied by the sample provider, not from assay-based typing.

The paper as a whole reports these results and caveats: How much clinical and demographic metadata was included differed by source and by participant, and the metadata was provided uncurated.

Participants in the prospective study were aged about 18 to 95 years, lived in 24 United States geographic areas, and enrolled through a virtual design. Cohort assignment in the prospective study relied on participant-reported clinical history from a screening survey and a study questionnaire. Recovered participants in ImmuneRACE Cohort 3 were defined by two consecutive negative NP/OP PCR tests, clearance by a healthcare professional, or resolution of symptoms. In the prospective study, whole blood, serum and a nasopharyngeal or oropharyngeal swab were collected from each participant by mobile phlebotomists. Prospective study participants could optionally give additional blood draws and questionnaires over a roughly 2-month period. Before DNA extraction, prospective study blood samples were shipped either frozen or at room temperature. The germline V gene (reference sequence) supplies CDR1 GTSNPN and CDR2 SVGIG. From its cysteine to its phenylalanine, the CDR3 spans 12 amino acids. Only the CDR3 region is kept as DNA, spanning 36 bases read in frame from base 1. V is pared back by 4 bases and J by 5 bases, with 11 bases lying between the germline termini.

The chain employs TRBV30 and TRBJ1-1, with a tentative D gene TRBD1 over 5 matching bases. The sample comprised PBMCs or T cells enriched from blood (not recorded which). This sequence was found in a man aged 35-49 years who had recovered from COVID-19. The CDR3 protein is CAWTGSKTEAFF. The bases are TGTGCCTGGACAGGGTCGAAAACTGAAGCTTTCTTT. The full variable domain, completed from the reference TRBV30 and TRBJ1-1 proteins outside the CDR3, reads SQTIHQWPATLVQPVGSPLSLECTVEGTSNPNLYWYRQAAGRGLQLLFYSVGIGQISSEVPQNLSASRPQDRQFILSSKKLLLSDSGFYLCAWTGSKTEAFFGQGTRLTVV.